This TCR beta chain was recovered during a study of blood T cell repertoires in COVID-19 (dated by TCRdb to about 2020). About the full investigation: The collaborator samples originated in the United States, Italy and Spain and spanned the acute and convalescent phases of COVID-19. The prospective study material was composed of cDNA or gDNA derived from T cells, B-cell-depleted T cells, or PBMCs. Deeply sampled blood TCRbeta repertoires from subjects exposed to, actively infected with, or recovered from COVID-19 were included in the dataset. The repertoires were made available in a free public database intended to serve as a resource for research on the immune response to SARS-CoV-2. Samples were obtained from the ongoing ImmuneRACE study (first 160 participants) and from approximately 1,200 subjects provided by 6 global collaborators. Sample metadata almost always included a de-identified subject ID, COVID-19 status, age in years and sex. HLA class I and class II types, where available, came from metadata supplied by the sample provider rather than from assay-based typing.

The CDR3 sequence holds 11 residues, the cysteine and phenylalanine included. Solely the CDR3 DNA is kept, with 33 bases framed from the first base. CDR1 and CDR2 are drawn from the germline V gene: SNHLY, FYNNEI. The junction carries 6 bases between V and J, which are trimmed by 6 bases and 3 bases respectively. Here is what the overall study found, with its caveats: How much clinical and demographic metadata was included differed by source and by participant, and the metadata was provided uncurated.

About this clone: Its antigen remains undetermined. Per-base qualities were not stored, and no clone one base away is much larger.

One collaborating source in Seattle enrolled patients during active infection and followed them longitudinally through the course of disease. Whole blood was collected in K2EDTA tubes by collaborating institutions according to the institutions' own protocols. For TCRbeta analysis, collaborator samples were shipped as frozen whole blood, as isolated PBMCs, or as DNA extracted from either sample type. TCRbeta CDR3 regions were amplified from genomic DNA by means of the immunoSEQ Assay, a bias-controlled multiplex PCR. The original pipeline was this. The number of nucleated cells in each sample was estimated from the amplification of reference gene primers within the assay. To quantify the absolute abundance of each unique TCRbeta CDR3 rearrangement, sequence reads were collapsed and filtered. For each sample, productive Simpson clonality was calculated as the square root of Simpson's diversity index over productive rearrangements. The immuneACCESS repertoire file appears here via TCRdb, limited to in-frame rearrangements. These files lack a portion of the clones; in checked studies, under half of the deficit traces to unresolved V genes, and the cause of the others is not known. Clone size and V and J calls were adopted from that table, with D and trimming inferred from the DNA. The sample table lists roughly 200,000 clones, 65% to 85% of them with a count of one. 6% to 7% of the sample belongs to the ten largest clones.

This TCR was recovered from a woman aged 40-49 years with COVID-19, enrolled during active disease. The rearranged segments are TRBV2 and TRBJ2-7, with the identity of the D gene unclear. Source material: peripheral blood. At the DNA level, the sequence is TGTGCCAGCAGCCGACACTACGAGCAGTACTTC. It translates to CASSRHYEQYF.